The clone carrying this TCR beta chain showed up many times. Its antigen is undetermined. The entry originates in a study of T cell repertoires in cytomegalovirus infection. Turning to the study itself: Evidence of both CMV infection and a matching HLA type came from public TCR beta signatures. General observations from the study: HLA-C-restricted CMV-specific TCR beta clonotypes were dominant in the ex vivo response. Frequencies of public TCR beta families were cumulated, and this identified carriers of CMV plus the relevant HLA.

Trimming cost V 8 bases and J 6 bases; bases outside gene matches: 7. The CDR3 is 14 residues long. CDR1 is SEHNR and CDR2 is FQNEAQ in the germline V gene (reference sequence). One entry per CDR3 protein results from TCRdb running MiXCR on the reads. The table has 450,000 to 650,000 distinct CDR3 sequences, about a quarter seen once. V usage is TRBV7-9 and J usage is TRBJ2-1; 10 positions match TRBD2. The receptor's source is a human donor in good health (CMV status not recorded). Some clones in this sample may be carry-over from other donors' samples. Source material: PBMCs. The CDR3 DNA follows: TGTGCCAGCGGAAATAGCGGGAGGAGCAATGAGCAGTTCTTC. Translated: CASGNSGRSNEQFF.